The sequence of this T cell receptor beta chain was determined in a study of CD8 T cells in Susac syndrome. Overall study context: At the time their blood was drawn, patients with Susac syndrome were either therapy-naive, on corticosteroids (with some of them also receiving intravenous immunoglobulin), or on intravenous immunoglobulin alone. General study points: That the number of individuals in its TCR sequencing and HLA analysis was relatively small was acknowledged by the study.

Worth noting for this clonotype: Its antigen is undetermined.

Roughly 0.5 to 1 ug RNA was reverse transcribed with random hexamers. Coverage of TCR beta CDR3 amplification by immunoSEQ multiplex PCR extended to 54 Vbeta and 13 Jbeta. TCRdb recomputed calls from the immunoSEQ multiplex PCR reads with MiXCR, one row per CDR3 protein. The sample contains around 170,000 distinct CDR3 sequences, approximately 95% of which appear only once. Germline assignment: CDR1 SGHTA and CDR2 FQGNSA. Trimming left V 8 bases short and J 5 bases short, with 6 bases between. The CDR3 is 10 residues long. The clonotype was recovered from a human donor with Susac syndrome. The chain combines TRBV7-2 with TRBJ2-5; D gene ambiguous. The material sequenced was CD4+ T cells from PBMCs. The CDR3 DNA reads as TGTGCCAGCGCCCGGGAGACCCAGTACTTC. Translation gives CASARETQYF.